Listed here is a single T cell receptor (beta chain). Terminally differentiated effector memory CD45RA+ cells were left out of the naive CD8 fraction, which was CD45RO-negative and positively selected for CCR7. There were no recent acute infections or vaccinations among the donors, who were healthy HIV-negative adults. The assay was immunoSEQ multiplex PCR, and TCRdb's table has in-frame clones only and misses some. The table has almost 700,000 clones, around 92% seen once. These data belong to a study of shared clonotypes between healthy human individuals. This CDR3 has 15 residues. V was pared by 0 bases and J by 2 bases, with 10 bases between. Germline loops: CDR1 SGDLS, CDR2 YYNGEE.

The chain joins TRBV9 to TRBJ2-3; D gene unclear. Sequencing was carried out using naive CD8+ T cells sorted from blood. This receptor was identified in a man aged 25-45 years in good health. The CDR3 is CASSVGPLPTDTQYF. CDR3 in DNA: TGTGCCAGCAGCGTAGGCCCACTGCCCACAGATACGCAGTATTTT. Variable domain in full (rest from reference TRBV9 and TRBJ2-3): DSGVTQTPKHLITATGQRVTLRCSPRSGDLSVYWYQQSLDQGLQFLIQYYNGEERAKGNILERFSAQQFPDLHSELNLSSLELGDSALYFCASSVGPLPTDTQYFGPGTRLTVL.